The 22 T cell receptor beta chains given below trace back to one sample, sequenced in a study of cytomegalovirus exposure and HLA in healthy donors. Primers included in the PCR were 60 Vbeta and 13 Jbeta primers. Here immunoSEQ multiplex PCR was the method, and the copy in TCRdb shows in-frame clones only, minus some. The data show about 100,000 clones, about 80% seen once. Sequencing was carried out using PBMCs. These receptors were taken from a man aged 55 to 70 in good health and CMV-seropositive.

This clone was detected ten times or more. This rearrangement joins TRBV4-1 to TRBJ2-3; 9 positions agree with TRBD2. CDR1 and CDR2 from the germline V gene are MGHRA and YSYEKL. Germline trimming cut 0 bases from V and 5 bases from J; bases unmatched to any gene: 9. The CDR3 runs to 17 residues. The CDR3 region has the DNA TGCGCCAGCAGCCAAGATGGGGCGGGGGGGGTGAAAGATACGCAGTATTTT. This sequence encodes CASSQDGAGGVKDTQYF.

This chain connects TRBV5-1 to TRBJ2-7; TRBD1 matches at 8 bases. V was clipped by 4 bases and J by 5 bases; unmatched bases: 11. CDR3 size: 15 residues. Germline assignment: CDR1 SGHRS and CDR2 YFSETQ. In DNA form, the CDR3 reads TGCGCCAGCAGCCCGGGGACAGGTCTTCTTGACGAGCAGTACTTC. It codes for CASSPGTGLLDEQYF.

V and J are TRBV7-8 and TRBJ1-1; no definite D call. Germline V lookup: CDR1 SGHVS, CDR2 FQNEAQ. V lost 3 bases, J lost 5 bases, and 10 bases lay in between. The CDR3 length is 13 residues. The CDR3 spells CASSFDSGTEAFF. CDR3 DNA: TGTGCCAGCAGCTTTGACTCGGGGACTGAAGCTTTCTTT.

The rearrangement links TRBV18 to TRBJ1-2; 8 positions match TRBD1. The CDR3 contains 12 residues. Germline assignment: CDR1 KGHSH and CDR2 LQKENI. V lost 4 bases and J lost 6; bases outside the gene matches: 1. CDR3 region: CASSLDRDGYTF. DNA for the CDR3: TGTGCCAGCTCACTGGACAGGGATGGCTACACCTTC. The full variable domain, in which reference TRBV18 and TRBJ1-2 provide the parts outside the CDR3, is NAGVMQNPRHLVRRRGQEARLRCSPMKGHSHVYWYRQLPEEGLKFMVYLQKENIIDESGMPKERFSAEFPKEGPSILRIQQVVRGDSAAYFCASSLDRDGYTFGSGTRLTVV.

This sequence joins TRBV5-4 and TRBJ1-6; 8 nucleotides match TRBD1. The CDR3 is 18 amino acids. Germline CDR1 is SGHNT and CDR2 is YYREEE (reference sequence). V was pared by 0 bases and J by 6 bases, with 11 bases of the junction left unmatched. The CDR3 nucleotides are TGTGCCAGCAGCTTGGGTCCCCCCAGGGGGCAGGGTAATTCACCCCTCCACTTT. Translated, it gives CASSLGPPRGQGNSPLHF.

The V and J genes are TRBV29-1 and TRBJ2-2, with TRBD2 matching over 7 bases. This CDR3 comprises 13 residues. With 4 bases clipped from V and 5 bases from J, the junction kept 4 bases outside the gene matches. Germline CDR1 is SQVTM and CDR2 is ANQGSEA. CDR3 nucleotide sequence: TGCAGCGTTGGGTGGGGAGGGACCGGGGAGCTGTTTTTT. Its translation is CSVGWGGTGELFF.

V is TRBV5-6 and J is TRBJ1-2, with D unresolved. The CDR3 has 16 residues. Trimming took off 7 bases at V and 2 bases at J, with 21 bases between the two ends. Germline CDR1 SGHDT, CDR2 YYEEEE. CDR3 residues: CASPAWSKEENYGYTF. The CDR3 DNA follows: TGTGCCAGCCCAGCTTGGTCCAAGGAGGAGAACTATGGCTACACCTTC.

The chain employs TRBV6-5 and TRBJ2-7; D perhaps matches TRBD2 (6 bases). The germline V gene has CDR1 MNHEY and CDR2 SVGAGI. V was pared by 0 bases and J by 5 bases, with 11 bases between. CDR3 length: 14 residues. The CDR3 here is CASSYSRGWDEQYF. The CDR3 coding sequence is TGTGCCAGCAGTTACTCGCGGGGATGGGACGAGCAGTACTTC.

The chain uses TRBV16 and TRBJ1-3; tentative D call: TRBD1 (5 bases). The V end was cut by 0 bases, the J end by 0 bases, with 12 bases between. Germline V gene lookup returns CDR1 KGHSY and CDR2 FQNENV. The CDR3 length is 17 residues. In nucleotides, the CDR3 is TGTGCCAGCAGCCAATCGGGGCGGAAAAGCTCTGGAAACACCATATATTTT. Its protein product is CASSQSGRKSSGNTIYF.

Turning to this clone: At one end, the junction sequence differs from germline, possibly due to a read error. The chain couples TRBV6-1 to TRBJ2-1, with TRBD2 identical over 9 bases. The CDR3 contains 12 residues. Per the germline V gene, CDR1 is MNHNS and CDR2 is SASEGT. CDR3 loop: CASRPKGLALIF. The CDR3 bases are TGTGCCAGCCGTCCCAAGGGACTAGCTTTAATCTTC.

The chain uses TRBV19 and TRBJ1-2, with 8 bases fitting TRBD1. The CDR3 runs 14 residues. CDR1 is LNHDA, CDR2 SQIVND, per germline (reference sequence). V dropped 6 bases and J dropped 4; count of bases not matched to a gene: 7. The CDR3 spells CASSRGQGVYGYTF. CDR3 coding DNA: TGTGCCAGTAGCCGCGGACAGGGAGTCTATGGCTACACCTTC. Combining the CDR3 with reference TRBV19 and TRBJ1-2 gives the whole variable domain DGGITQSPKYLFRKEGQNVTLSCEQNLNHDAMYWYRQDPGQGLRLIYYSQIVNDFQKGDIAEGYSVSREKKESFPLTVTSAQKNPTAFYLCASSRGQGVYGYTFGSGTRLTVV.

This clone was detected once. The chain recombines TRBV6-1 with TRBJ2-1; TRBD1 aligns across 7 bases. Losses at the gene ends were 5 bases for V and 4 bases for J; bases not matched to a gene: 5. The CDR3 sequence is 14 residues long. Germline CDR1 and CDR2: MNHNS and SASEGT. The CDR3 DNA reads as TGTGCCAGCAGTCACGGGACAGCGTACAATGAGCAGTTCTTC. It encodes CASSHGTAYNEQFF.

By sample share, this clone is medium-sized (0.01 to 0.1%). The chain couples TRBV15 to TRBJ1-6, with 8 bases matching TRBD1. The length of the CDR3 is 18 residues. The V gene end was trimmed by 4 bases and the J gene end by 5 bases; junction bases not matched to a gene: 13. Germline-derived CDR1 and CDR2 are LNHNV and YYDKDF (reference sequence). The CDR3 DNA follows: TGTGCCACCAGCAAGGGGACAGGTCCCTTTTTAAATAATTCACCCCTCCACTTT. Protein: CATSKGTGPFLNNSPLHF.

This clone occurred a few times. The J gene is TRBJ1-1, the V gene TRBV19; D not certain. Trimming stripped 2 bases from V and 5 bases from J, with 9 bases between. This CDR3 region has 13 residues. Germline-derived CDR1 and CDR2 are LNHDA and SQIVND (reference sequence). The CDR3 DNA is TGTGCCAGTAGTATACTGAGGGAAACTGAAGCTTTCTTT. It is translated as CASSILRETEAFF.

The chain links TRBV9 to TRBJ2-1; TRBD2 aligns across 8 bases. Trimming cost V 0 bases and J 2 bases; bases outside gene matches: 7. Germline lookup yields CDR1 SGDLS and CDR2 YYNGEE. CDR3 length: 17 residues. Here the CDR3 reads CASSVGARAGAYNEQFF. The CDR3 DNA follows: TGTGCCAGCAGCGTAGGCGCCCGAGCGGGGGCCTACAATGAGCAGTTCTTC. Full variable domain (remainder filled in from reference TRBV9 and TRBJ2-1): DSGVTQTPKHLITATGQRVTLRCSPRSGDLSVYWYQQSLDQGLQFLIQYYNGEERAKGNILERFSAQQFPDLHSELNLSSLELGDSALYFCASSVGARAGAYNEQFFGPGTRLTVL.

The chain joins TRBV4-1 to TRBJ1-6; D possibly corresponds to TRBD1 (5 bases). Trimming removed 6 bases at V and 16 bases at J, with 16 bases between. The length of the CDR3 is 12 residues. From germline, CDR1 is MGHRA and CDR2 YSYEKL. CDR3 amino acids: CASSQGLWPLHF. The CDR3 region has the DNA TGCGCCAGCAGTCAGGGACTTTGGCCTCTCCACTTT.

The chain joins TRBV7-9 to TRBJ2-7; D ambiguous. The germline V gene encodes CDR1 SEHNR and CDR2 FQNEAQ (reference sequence). The V and J ends lost 5 bases and 3 bases respectively, with 8 bases between them. This CDR3 is built from 12 residues. The CDR3 here is CASSTDHYEQYF. CDR3 DNA: TGTGCCAGCAGCACAGACCACTACGAGCAGTACTTC.

V gene TRBV18 combines with J gene TRBJ2-5, with 8 bases fitting TRBD2. V shed 4 bases and J 1 base; nucleotides not matched to a gene: 5. The CDR3 consists of 15 residues. CDR1 is KGHSH and CDR2 is LQKENI in the germline V gene. As DNA, the CDR3 is TGTGCCAGCTCACAACACGCGGGGGGCCAAGAGACCCAGTACTTC. Encoded protein: CASSQHAGGQETQYF.

The chain recombines TRBV28 with TRBJ1-6; TRBD1 agrees at 8 bases. From germline, CDR1 is MDHEN and CDR2 SYDVKM. The CDR3 is made up of 16 amino acids. Trimming took 2 bases from V and 0 from J; bases not matched to a gene: 0. CDR3 DNA sequence: TGTGCCAGCAGTTTAGGGACAGGCTCCTATAATTCACCCCTCCACTTT. Its translation: CASSLGTGSYNSPLHF.

The CDR3 bases are TGTGCCAGCAGTTCAAATCAGCCCCAGCATTTT. Translated, it gives CASSSNQPQHF. The chain is built from TRBV6-1 and TRBJ1-5, with no clear D. The CDR3 has 11 residues. V was clipped by 5 bases and J by 4 bases, with 3 bases between them. The germline CDR1 and CDR2 sequences are MNHNS and SASEGT.

V is TRBV7-9 and J is TRBJ1-6; D is perhaps TRBD1 (6 bases). Looked up from germline, CDR1 is SEHNR and CDR2 is FQNEAQ (reference sequence). The length of the CDR3 is 14 residues. Trimming took off 3 bases at V and 10 bases at J, with 13 bases between the two ends. CDR3 coding DNA: TGTGCCAGCAGCTTTAGGGGGAGTGGCTCACCCCTCCACTTT. Amino acid sequence: CASSFRGSGSPLHF.

V gene TRBV28 combines with J gene TRBJ2-5; 9 positions match TRBD2. V lost 4 bases and J lost 5; bases outside the gene matches: 5. CDR1 and CDR2 from the germline V gene are MDHEN and SYDVKM. The CDR3 length is 14 residues. As DNA, the CDR3 is TGTGCCAGCAGTTCCCCCGGACTAGCGGAGACCCAGTACTTC. The encoded protein is CASSSPGLAETQYF.